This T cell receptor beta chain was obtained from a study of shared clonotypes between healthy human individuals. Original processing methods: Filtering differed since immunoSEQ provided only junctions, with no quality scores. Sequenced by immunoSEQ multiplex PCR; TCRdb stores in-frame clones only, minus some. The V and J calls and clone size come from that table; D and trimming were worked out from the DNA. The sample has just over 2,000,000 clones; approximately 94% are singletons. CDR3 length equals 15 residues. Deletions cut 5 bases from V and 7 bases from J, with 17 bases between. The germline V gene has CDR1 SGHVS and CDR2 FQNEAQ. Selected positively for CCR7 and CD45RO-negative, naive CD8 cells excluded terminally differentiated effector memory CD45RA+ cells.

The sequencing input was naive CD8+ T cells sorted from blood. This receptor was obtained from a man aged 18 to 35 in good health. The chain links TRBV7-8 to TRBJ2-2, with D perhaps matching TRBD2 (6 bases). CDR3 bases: TGTGCCAGCAGCCCATTGGAGGGAGCTAACGGGGAGCTGTTTTTT. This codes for CASSPLEGANGELFF.